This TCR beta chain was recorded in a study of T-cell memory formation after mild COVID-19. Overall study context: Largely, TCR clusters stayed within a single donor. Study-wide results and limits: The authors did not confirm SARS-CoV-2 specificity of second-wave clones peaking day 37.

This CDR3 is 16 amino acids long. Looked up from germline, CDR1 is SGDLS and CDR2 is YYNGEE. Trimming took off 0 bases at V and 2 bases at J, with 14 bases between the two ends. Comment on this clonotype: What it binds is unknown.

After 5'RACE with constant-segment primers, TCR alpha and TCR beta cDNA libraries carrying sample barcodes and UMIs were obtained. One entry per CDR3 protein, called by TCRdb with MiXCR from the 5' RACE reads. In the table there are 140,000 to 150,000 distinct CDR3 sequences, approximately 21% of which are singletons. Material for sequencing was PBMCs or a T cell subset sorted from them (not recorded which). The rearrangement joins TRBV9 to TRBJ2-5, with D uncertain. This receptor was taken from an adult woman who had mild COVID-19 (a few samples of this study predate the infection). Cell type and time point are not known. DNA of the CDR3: TGTGCCAGCAGCGTAGGTCAGCCCACTACTCAAGAGACCCAGTACTTC. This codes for CASSVGQPTTQETQYF.